The T cell receptor (beta chain) described here comes from a study of blood T cell repertoires in COVID-19. Study overall: Collection of acute and convalescent COVID-19 samples took place in the United States, Italy and Spain.

TCRdb's table, derived via immunoSEQ multiplex PCR, lists solely in-frame clones and lacks some. The profile covers about 260,000 clones, with over 80% appearing a single time and roughly 3.6% taken by the ten largest. Germline V lookup: CDR1 SGDLS, CDR2 YYNGEE. This CDR3 has 12 amino acids. Trimming cost V 7 bases and J 1 base, with 9 bases left between them. V is TRBV9 and J is TRBJ2-7, with D tentatively TRBD2 (5 bases). This clonotype was obtained from a middle-aged woman with acute or convalescent COVID-19. Sample: peripheral blood. The chain's CDR3 is CASGTGSYEQYV. DNA of the CDR3: TGTGCCAGCGGAACGGGATCCTACGAGCAGTACGTC.